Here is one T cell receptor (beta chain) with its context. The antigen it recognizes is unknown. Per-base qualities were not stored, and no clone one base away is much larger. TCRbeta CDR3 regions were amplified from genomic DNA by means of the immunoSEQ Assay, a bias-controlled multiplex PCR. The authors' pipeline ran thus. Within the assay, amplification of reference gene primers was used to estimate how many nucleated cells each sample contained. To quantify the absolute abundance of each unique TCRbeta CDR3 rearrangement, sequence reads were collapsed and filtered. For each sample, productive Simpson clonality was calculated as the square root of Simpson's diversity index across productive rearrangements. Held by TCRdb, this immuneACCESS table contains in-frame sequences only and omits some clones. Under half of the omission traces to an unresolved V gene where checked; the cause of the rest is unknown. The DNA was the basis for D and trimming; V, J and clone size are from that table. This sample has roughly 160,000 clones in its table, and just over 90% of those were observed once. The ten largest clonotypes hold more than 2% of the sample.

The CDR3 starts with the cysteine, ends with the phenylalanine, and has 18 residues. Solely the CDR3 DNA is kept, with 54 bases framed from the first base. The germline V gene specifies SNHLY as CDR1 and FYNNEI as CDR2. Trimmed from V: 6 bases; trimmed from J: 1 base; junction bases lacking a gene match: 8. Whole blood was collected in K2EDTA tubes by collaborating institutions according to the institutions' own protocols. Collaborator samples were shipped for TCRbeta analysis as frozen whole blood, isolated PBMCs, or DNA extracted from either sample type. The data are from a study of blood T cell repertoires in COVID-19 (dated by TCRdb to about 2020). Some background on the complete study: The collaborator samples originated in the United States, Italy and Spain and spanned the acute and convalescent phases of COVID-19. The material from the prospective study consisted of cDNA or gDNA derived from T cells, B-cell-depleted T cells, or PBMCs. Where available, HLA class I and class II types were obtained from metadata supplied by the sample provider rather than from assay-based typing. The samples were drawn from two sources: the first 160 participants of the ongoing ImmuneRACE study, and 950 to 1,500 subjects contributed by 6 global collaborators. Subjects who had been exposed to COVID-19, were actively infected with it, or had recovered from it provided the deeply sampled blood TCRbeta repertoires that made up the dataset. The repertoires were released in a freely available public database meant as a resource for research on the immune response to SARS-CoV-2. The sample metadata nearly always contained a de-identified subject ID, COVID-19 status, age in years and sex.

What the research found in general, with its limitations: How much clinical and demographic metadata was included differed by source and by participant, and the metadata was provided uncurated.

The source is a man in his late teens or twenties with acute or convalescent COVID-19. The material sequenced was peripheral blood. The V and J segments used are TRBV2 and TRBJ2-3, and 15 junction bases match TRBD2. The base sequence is TGTGCCAGCAGCCCCGGGACTAGCGGGAGGCGGGGCACAGATACGCAGTATTTT. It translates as CASSPGTSGRRGTDTQYF.